This is a list of T cell receptor beta chains from one sample in a study of CD8 T cells in ankylosing spondylitis. Using its own MiXCR run on the 5' RACE reads, TCRdb lists one record per CDR3 protein. This table has fewer than 350,000 distinct CDR3 sequences, 9.5% to 13% appearing once. Sequenced material: blood, either unsorted or a sorted T cell fraction (not recorded which). The receptor source for this set is a female donor with ankylosing spondylitis or in good health (not recorded which). Both conserved end residues are part of each CDR3.

V: TRBV21-1; CDR3: CASWTSGGNEQYF
V: TRBV7-9; CDR3: CASRPTGASTNYGYTF
V: TRBV25-1; CDR3: CASSGLRAFSYEQYF
V: TRBV7-2; CDR3: CASSFTTSDTQYF
V: TRBV30; CDR3: CAWSPQPGQRLVF
V: TRBV12-3/TRBV12-4; CDR3: CASRGTGTDQPQHF
V: TRBV9; CDR3: CASSTRRGGLNSPLHF
V: TRBV7-2; CDR3: CASSLVQDSYNEQFF
V: TRBV4-2; CDR3: CASSQSGQGALYEQYF
V: TRBV20-1; CDR3: CSASRPSRATDTQYF
V: TRBV7-9; CDR3: CASSRTGTIEKLFF
V: TRBV20-1; CDR3: CSARGWAKHNEQFF
V: TRBV5-1; CDR3: CASSLIGTMGSPPYEQYF
V: TRBV18; CDR3: CASSPQGQGSYEQYF
V: TRBV7-9; CDR3: CASSFEGKNTGELFF
V: TRBV20-1; CDR3: CSARLGPLGPFF
V: TRBV5-5; CDR3: CASSWTPGQGNSPLHF
V: TRBV7-9; CDR3: CASSWGPDTQYF
V: TRBV20-1; CDR3: CSAREPGLAFNEQFF
V: TRBV12-3/TRBV12-4; CDR3: CASTPQGSYGYPF
V: TRBV6-6; CDR3: CASRSFGTGGDGYTF
V: TRBV20-1; CDR3: CSAPSKTRMGGELFF
V: TRBV27; CDR3: CASSLGTSRPTDTQYF
V: TRBV20-1; CDR3: CSARTGGRVFF
V: TRBV6-5; CDR3: CASRSVDTEAFF
V: TRBV28; CDR3: CASSSIWTAYGYTF
V: TRBV6-6; CDR3: CASRTADPVQYF
V: TRBV18; CDR3: CASSPRGSSNQPQHF
V: TRBV20-1; CDR3: CSALAGGSGETQYF
V: TRBV29-1; CDR3: CSVKAGGPNEQFF
V: TRBV5-6; CDR3: CASSLGLVADDTQYF
V: TRBV7-2; CDR3: CASSWASGQASVEQYF
V: TRBV12-3/TRBV12-4; CDR3: CASSRTGIPYNEQFF
V: TRBV10-1; CDR3: CASSEKGATEAFF
V: TRBV6-2/TRBV6-3; CDR3: CASSYNLAPSNEQYF
V: TRBV29-1; CDR3: CSVRTGASSGNTIYF
V: TRBV5-1; CDR3: CASSLEDRMGTDTQYF
V: TRBV12-3/TRBV12-4; CDR3: CASSPPGALSYEQYF
V: TRBV12-3/TRBV12-4; CDR3: CASSLGTPNYEQYF
V: TRBV5-1; CDR3: CASSLQGNLYNEQFF
V: TRBV7-2; CDR3: CASSSEVSYNSPLHF
V: TRBV20-1; CDR3: CSARDYERPQETQYF
V: TRBV5-5; CDR3: CASSKQGDGEKLFF
V: TRBV20-1; CDR3: CSASSTATGELFF
V: TRBV20-1; CDR3: CSAHGEQGNNEQFF
V: TRBV12-3/TRBV12-4; CDR3: CASSRTSGQETQYF
V: TRBV20-1; CDR3: CSARGAGTYNSPLHF
V: TRBV5-1; CDR3: CASSLGPGNTIYF
V: TRBV9; CDR3: CASSRMGDNEQFF
V: TRBV19; CDR3: CAGSPGLGVHEQYF
V: TRBV12-3/TRBV12-4; CDR3: CASTSGQGYNEQFF
V: TRBV10-3; CDR3: CAISESLNTEAFF
V: TRBV20-1; CDR3: CSARDPMIAGGGAGELFF
V: TRBV20-1; CDR3: CSARVRQGIDEQYF
V: TRBV18; CDR3: CASHRGLNTGELFF
V: TRBV7-2; CDR3: CASSLEGYVTEAFF
V: TRBV4-3; CDR3: CASSRLPGDEAFF